A single sample gave rise to the 4 T cell receptor beta chains below, sequenced in a study of blood T cell repertoires in COVID-19. Libraries were prepared by immunoSEQ multiplex PCR; TCRdb keeps only in-frame clonotypes and omits some of them. Here the sample spans about 110,000 clones, more than 70% being singletons. Sequencing was done on a sample of peripheral blood. These TCRs come from a woman aged 45-65 years with acute or convalescent COVID-19.

This chain joins TRBV10-1 and TRBJ1-1; 11 bases match TRBD1. With 5 bases clipped from V and 7 bases from J, the junction kept 12 bases outside the gene matches. Germline assignment: CDR1 WNHNN and CDR2 SYGVQD (reference sequence). The CDR3 totals 16 residues. CDR3 coding DNA: TGCGCCAGCAGTACCCGGGGGACAGGGGGTTCTAATGAAGCTTTCTTT. This codes for CASSTRGTGGSNEAFF.

The V and J genes are TRBV19 and TRBJ1-1; TRBD1 matches 8 bases. Losses at the gene ends were 5 bases for V and 5 bases for J; bases not matched to a gene: 16. From germline, CDR1 is LNHDA and CDR2 SQIVND (reference sequence). The CDR3 contains 17 residues. For the CDR3, the DNA is TGTGCCAGTAGTGCCACCTTCAATAGACAGGGGAGGACTGAAGCTTTCTTT. Amino acids: CASSATFNRQGRTEAFF.

The gene calls are TRBV3-1 (or the pseudogene TRBV3-2) and TRBJ2-1, with D uncertain. Trimming removed 1 base from V and 0 bases from J, with 13 bases in between. Germline CDR1 reads LGHDT; CDR2 reads YNNKEL (reference sequence). This CDR3 has 17 residues. The CDR3 DNA reads TGTGCCAGCAGCCAAGTTGCAGCTAGACGCTCCTACAATGAGCAGTTCTTC. Amino acids: CASSQVAARRSYNEQFF.

This clone was counted a single time. The chain employs TRBV3-1 (or the pseudogene TRBV3-2) and TRBJ1-6; D is ambiguous. CDR1 is LGHDT, CDR2 YNNKEL, per germline (reference sequence). The V end lost 6 bases, the J end lost 8 bases, and 17 bases lay between the germline ends. The CDR3 runs 15 residues. CDR3 loop: CASSRSSRGDSPLHF. DNA for the CDR3: TGTGCCAGCAGTCGATCTTCCAGAGGTGATTCACCCCTCCACTTT.